This TCR beta chain was obtained from a study of cytomegalovirus exposure and HLA in healthy donors. Study conclusions and caveats: A missense variant in DCLRE1C was later tied to TCR beta V- and J-gene trimming. Rare TCR sequences dominated, though some public TCRs recurred in many donors.

Regarding this clone: Antigen: not known.

Primers: 60 Vbeta forward and 13 Jbeta reverse. Generated by immunoSEQ multiplex PCR, the TCRdb table keeps only in-frame clones and is missing some. Its table lists about 49,000 clones. Germline V lookup: CDR1 SGHRS, CDR2 YFSETQ. CDR3 length equals 14 residues. Trimming shortened V by 7 bases and J by 6 bases, and 19 bases separated the two germline ends. All the people who gave samples were healthy bone marrow donors. The genes are TRBV5-1 and TRBJ1-2, with a possible D match to TRBD1 (6 bases). The specimen sequenced was PBMCs. The sequence derives from a man aged 18 to 35 in good health and CMV-seropositive. CDR3 nucleotides: TGCGCCAGCGCTCTAACAGGGTTGACTCATGGCTACACCTTC. Protein product: CASALTGLTHGYTF.